The TCR beta chain under discussion was sequenced for a study of cytomegalovirus exposure and HLA in healthy donors. The donors (healthy individuals) were bone marrow donors. Whereas donors were nominally healthy upon sampling, unrecorded immune exposures were probable. Study-level findings and limits: Differences between HLA loci emerged in a later analysis of TCR association rates, with DRB1 most and HLA-C fewest. HLA alleles were associated with fewer than 20,000 TCR beta sequences in a later analysis at 0.05 false discovery rate.

The PCR was carried out with 60 Vbeta primers and 13 Jbeta primers. Sequencing was performed with immunoSEQ multiplex PCR; in TCRdb, only in-frame clones are kept and a portion is missing. The sample has about 180,000 clones, over 70% seen once; the top ten hold approximately 0.55%. As concerns this clone: Antigen specificity is unknown.

This TCR was recovered from a woman between 50 and 59 years old in good health and CMV-seronegative. The sequenced sample consisted of PBMCs.

The CDR3 reads CASSLQPGQSSGNTIYF. As DNA, the CDR3 is TGTGCCAGCAGCCTCCAGCCGGGACAGAGCTCTGGAAACACCATATATTTT. The rearrangement joins TRBV7-6 to TRBJ1-3, with 7 nucleotides matching TRBD1. Germline-derived CDR1 and CDR2 are SGHVS and FNYEAQ. The CDR3 length is 17 residues. With 5 bases clipped from V and 0 bases from J, the junction kept 10 bases outside the gene matches.